The 15 T cell receptor beta chains in this list originate from one sample, sequenced in a study of OX40 agonist ivuxolimab in advanced cancers. Sequencing used immunoSEQ multiplex PCR; TCRdb keeps in-frame clones, though not all of them. The sample lists 37,000 or so clones, 82% occurring once. The source material was CD4+ or CD8+ T cells sorted from blood, sampled in a trial of the OX40 agonist ivuxolimab. These receptors all come from an adult with an advanced solid tumor such as melanoma, head and neck, liver or kidney cancer.

The chain is built from TRBV7-2 and TRBJ1-5; D not certain. V was cut by 6 bases and J by 0 bases, with 3 bases left in between. CDR3 length equals 12 residues. Looked up from germline, CDR1 is SGHTA and CDR2 is FQGNSA. CDR3: CASSDSNQPQHF. As DNA, the CDR3 is TGTGCCAGCAGTGATAGCAATCAGCCCCAGCATTTT.

The genes are TRBV27 and TRBJ1-4, with D possibly matching TRBD1 (5 bases). The CDR3 is 15 residues long. Between the trimmed V and J ends, which lost 6 bases and 3 bases, there was a span of 14 bases. Germline V CDR1 and CDR2: MNHEY, SMNVEV (reference sequence). The chain's CDR3 is CASRTFRASNEKLFF. The CDR3 bases are TGTGCCAGCAGGACCTTCAGGGCCTCTAATGAAAAACTGTTTTTT. Full variable domain (missing parts from reference TRBV27 and TRBJ1-4): EAQVTQNPRYLITVTGKKLTVTCSQNMNHEYMSWYRQDPGLGLRQIYYSMNVEVTDKGDVPEGYKVSRKEKRNFPLILESPSPNQTSLYFCASRTFRASNEKLFFGSGTQLSVL.

Comments on this clone: The junction differs from germline at one of its ends, possibly a read error. J is TRBJ2-1 and V is TRBV7-7, with D perhaps TRBD2 (6 bases). Germline CDR1 SSHAT, CDR2 FNYEAQ (reference sequence). This CDR3 has 16 amino acids. The CDR3 reads CASSLALPGDLNEQFF. The CDR3 region has the DNA TGTGCTAGCAGCTTAGCGCTGCCGGGGGACCTCAATGAGCAGTTCTTC.

J is TRBJ2-3 and V is TRBV4-2, with 9 bases matching TRBD1. With 4 bases clipped from V and 4 bases from J, the junction kept 6 bases outside the gene matches. Germline V gene lookup returns CDR1 LGHNA and CDR2 YNFKEQ. The CDR3 extends over 15 amino acids. The CDR3 protein is CASSPGTGIADTQYF. The CDR3 coding sequence is TGTGCCAGCAGCCCGGGGACAGGGATTGCAGATACGCAGTATTTT.

V is TRBV9 and J is TRBJ2-5; no reliable D call. CDR1 SGDLS and CDR2 YYNGEE come from the germline V gene. This CDR3 is 12 amino acids long. Deletions cut 4 bases from V and 13 bases from J, with 17 bases between. The CDR3 loop reads CASSLDMRTVYF. As DNA, the CDR3 is TGTGCCAGCAGCCTCGATATGCGTACGGTGTACTTC.

The V gene is TRBV25-1, the J gene TRBJ2-4; tentatively, D is TRBD1 (5 bases). Germline V gene data show CDR1 as MGHDK and CDR2 as SYGVNS. V lost 4 bases to trimming and J lost 6 bases, with 13 bases between them. CDR3 length: 14 residues. The CDR3 reads CASSVPARGNIQYF. CDR3 DNA sequence: TGTGCCAGCAGTGTTCCGGCAAGGGGAAACATTCAGTACTTC.

This clone has a single count. The chain carries TRBV5-4 and TRBJ2-4; D call uncertain. This CDR3 comprises 14 residues. Between the trimmed V and J ends, which lost 1 base and 10 bases, there was a span of 15 bases. Looked up from germline, CDR1 is SGHNT and CDR2 is YYREEE (reference sequence). The CDR3 loop is CASSLLLEPVIQYF. CDR3 DNA sequence: TGTGCCAGCAGCTTGCTGTTAGAGCCTGTGATTCAGTACTTC.

This chain links TRBV28 with TRBJ2-3; 12 bases align to TRBD2. The CDR3 spans 18 residues. Germline trimming cut 2 bases from V and 2 bases from J; bases unmatched to any gene: 8. CDR1 is MDHEN and CDR2 is SYDVKM in the germline V gene. DNA for the CDR3: TGTGCCAGCAGTTTACTGAAGGGACTAGCGGGTCCCACAGATACGCAGTATTTT. Translating gives CASSLLKGLAGPTDTQYF.

The genes are TRBV4-2 and TRBJ2-3, with 7 bases fitting TRBD2. Per the germline V gene, CDR1 is LGHNA and CDR2 is YNFKEQ. CDR3 size: 15 residues. With 4 bases clipped from V and 0 bases from J, the junction kept 4 bases outside the gene matches. CDR3: CASSPTSVSTDTQYF. In DNA, the CDR3 is TGTGCCAGCAGCCCAACTAGCGTTAGCACAGATACGCAGTATTTT.

This clone was seen just once. This chain joins TRBV30 and TRBJ1-2, with D possibly TRBD1 on 5 matching bases. Germline CDR1 GTSNPN, CDR2 SVGIG (reference sequence). V gave up 2 bases and J gave up 6 bases, with 10 bases separating them. This CDR3 contains 12 residues. The CDR3 reads CAWSSTADGYTF. Written as DNA, the CDR3 is TGTGCCTGGAGTTCGACAGCGGATGGCTACACCTTC.

The V gene is TRBV12-5, the J gene TRBJ2-5; the match to TRBD2 covers 13 bases. The germline V gene encodes CDR1 LGHNT and CDR2 FRNRAP. V was pared by 4 bases and J by 4 bases, with 9 bases of the junction left unmatched. The CDR3 consists of 17 residues. Here the CDR3 DNA reads TGTGCTAGTGGTTCTGGGACTAGCGGGACGGGTCGAGAGACCCAGTACTTC. This codes for CASGSGTSGTGRETQYF.

This chain connects TRBV18 to TRBJ1-5, with D unclear. Trimming removed 3 bases at V and 6 bases at J, with 15 bases between. From germline, CDR1 is KGHSH and CDR2 LQKENI. The CDR3 is made up of 15 amino acids. In DNA, the CDR3 is TGTGCCAGCTCACCCCTACCTGGTACCCTTCAGCCCCAGCATTTT. This gives the protein CASSPLPGTLQPQHF.

The gene calls are TRBV5-6 and TRBJ1-5; possible D gene TRBD1, 5 bases. This CDR3 has 15 amino acids. V was trimmed by 2 bases and J by 6 bases, leaving 15 bases between them. CDR1 is SGHDT and CDR2 is YYEEEE in the germline V gene. The CDR3 DNA follows: TGTGCCAGCAGCTTTGGAAGGCAGGGCAGTCAGCCCCAGCATTTT. As protein: CASSFGRQGSQPQHF.

This clone was seen a handful of times. The chain joins TRBV19 to TRBJ2-5, with a tentative D call TRBD1 (6 bases). Per the germline V gene, CDR1 is LNHDA and CDR2 is SQIVND (reference sequence). The CDR3 runs 15 residues. V lost 5 bases, J lost 4 bases, and 17 bases lay in between. This CDR3 reads CASSPDSLRGETQYF. CDR3 sequence (DNA): TGTGCCAGTAGTCCGGACAGCCTTAGGGGAGAGACCCAGTACTTC. Looking up the rest from reference TRBV19 and TRBJ2-5 gives the full variable domain: DGGITQSPKYLFRKEGQNVTLSCEQNLNHDAMYWYRQDPGQGLRLIYYSQIVNDFQKGDIAEGYSVSREKKESFPLTVTSAQKNPTAFYLCASSPDSLRGETQYFGPGTRLLVL.

This clone was seen once. The J gene is TRBJ2-3, the V gene TRBV30; TRBD1 is a possible D gene (5 bases). V lost 6 bases, J lost 2 bases, and 15 bases lay in between. This CDR3 has 14 amino acids. Germline CDR1 GTSNPN, CDR2 SVGIG (reference sequence). The CDR3 sequence is CACPGRAHTDTQYF. In DNA, the CDR3 is TGTGCCTGCCCCGGCAGGGCACACACAGATACGCAGTATTTT.